The source of this T cell receptor (beta chain) is a study of T cells after yellow fever vaccination. General study results and limits: Contamination by abundant bulk-population clonotypes could be present in FACS-sorted repertoires. Clones from primary vaccination mostly reappeared after the booster (roughly 95% CD4, less than 90% CD8).

UMIs and a universal primer site were added when TCR cDNA was made by 5'RACE template switching. Using its own MiXCR run on the 5' RACE reads, TCRdb lists one record per CDR3 protein. This sample has hundreds of thousands of distinct CDR3 sequences, with roughly an eighth found just once. Turning to this clonotype: Its antigen remains unknown.

CDR1 is DFQATT, CDR2 SNEGSKA, per germline (reference sequence). The V and J ends lost 0 bases and 6 bases respectively, with 6 bases between them. The CDR3 spans 12 residues. The J gene is TRBJ2-1, the V gene TRBV20-1; D gene ambiguous. The sequenced sample was PBMCs, obtained on the day of the yellow fever booster vaccination. The TCR was taken from a man aged 25 to 40 who received the YFV17D yellow fever vaccine. Here the CDR3 DNA reads TGCAGTGCTAGAGAGGAGTTCAATGAGCAGTTCTTC. Translated: CSAREEFNEQFF.